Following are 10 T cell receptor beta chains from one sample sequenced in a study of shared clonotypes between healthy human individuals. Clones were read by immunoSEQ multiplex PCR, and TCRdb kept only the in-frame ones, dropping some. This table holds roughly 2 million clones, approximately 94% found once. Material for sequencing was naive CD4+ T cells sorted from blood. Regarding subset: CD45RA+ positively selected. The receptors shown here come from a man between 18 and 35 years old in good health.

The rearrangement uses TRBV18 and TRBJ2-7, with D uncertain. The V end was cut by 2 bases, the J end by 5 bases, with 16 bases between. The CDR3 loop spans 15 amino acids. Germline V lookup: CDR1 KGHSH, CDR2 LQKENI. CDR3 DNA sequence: TGTGCCAGCTCACCAGGGGAAAAGAGGCTGGACGAGCAGTACTTC. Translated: CASSPGEKRLDEQYF.

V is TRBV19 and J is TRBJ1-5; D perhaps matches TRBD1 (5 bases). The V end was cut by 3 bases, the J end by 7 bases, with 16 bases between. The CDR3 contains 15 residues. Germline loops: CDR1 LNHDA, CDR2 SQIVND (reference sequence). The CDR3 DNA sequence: TGTGCCAGTAGTATTGGCCCCCAGGGTGTGCAGCCCCAGCATTTT. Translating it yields CASSIGPQGVQPQHF.

CDR3 sequence (DNA): TGTGCCAGCAGAGTCGACAGGGTGGATAATTCACCCCTCCACTTT. Its protein is CASRVDRVDNSPLHF. V usage is TRBV27 and J usage is TRBJ1-6; 7 bases are shared with TRBD1. The V gene end was trimmed by 6 bases and the J gene end by 5 bases; junction bases not matched to a gene: 7. CDR3 length: 15 residues. In germline, CDR1 is MNHEY, CDR2 SMNVEV (reference sequence).

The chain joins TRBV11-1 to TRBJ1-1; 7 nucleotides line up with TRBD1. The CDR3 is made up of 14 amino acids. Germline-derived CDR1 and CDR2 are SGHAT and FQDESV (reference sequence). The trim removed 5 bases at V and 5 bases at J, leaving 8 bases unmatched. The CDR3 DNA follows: TGTGCCAGCAGCCAAGACAGGGTTGGGACTGAAGCTTTCTTT. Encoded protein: CASSQDRVGTEAFF. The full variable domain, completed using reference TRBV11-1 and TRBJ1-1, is EAEVAQSPRYKITEKSQAVAFWCDPISGHATLYWYRQILGQGPELLVQFQDESVVDDSQLPKDRFSAERLKGVDSTLKIQPAELGDSAMYLCASSQDRVGTEAFFGQGTRLTVV.

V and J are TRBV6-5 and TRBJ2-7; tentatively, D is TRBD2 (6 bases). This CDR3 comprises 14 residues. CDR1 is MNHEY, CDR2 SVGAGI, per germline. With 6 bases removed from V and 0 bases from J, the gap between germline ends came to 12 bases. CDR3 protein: CASRTRRGSYEQYF. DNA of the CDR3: TGTGCCAGCAGAACTCGGAGGGGCTCCTACGAGCAGTACTTC.

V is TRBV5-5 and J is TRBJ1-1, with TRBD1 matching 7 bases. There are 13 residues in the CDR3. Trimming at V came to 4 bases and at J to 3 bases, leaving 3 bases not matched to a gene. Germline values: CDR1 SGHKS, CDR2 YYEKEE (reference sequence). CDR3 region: CASSQTGDTEAFF. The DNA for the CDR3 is TGTGCCAGCAGCCAAACAGGGGACACTGAAGCTTTCTTT.

The CDR3 DNA sequence: TGTGCCATCAGTGGGGACAGGAGCTCCTATAATTCACCCCTCCACTTT. It encodes CAISGDRSSYNSPLHF. The chain carries TRBV10-3 and TRBJ1-6; 8 bases line up with TRBD1. Germline trimming cut 4 bases from V and 0 bases from J; bases unmatched to any gene: 2. The CDR3 has 16 amino acids. The germline V gene has CDR1 ENHRY and CDR2 SYGVKD.

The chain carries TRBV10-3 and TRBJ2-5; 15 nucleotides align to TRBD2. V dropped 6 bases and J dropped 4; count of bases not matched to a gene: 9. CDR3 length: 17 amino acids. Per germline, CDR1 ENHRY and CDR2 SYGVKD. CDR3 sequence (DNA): TGTGCCATCAGACCGGGACTAGCGGGGGGAACTGTAGAGACCCAGTACTTC. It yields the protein CAIRPGLAGGTVETQYF.

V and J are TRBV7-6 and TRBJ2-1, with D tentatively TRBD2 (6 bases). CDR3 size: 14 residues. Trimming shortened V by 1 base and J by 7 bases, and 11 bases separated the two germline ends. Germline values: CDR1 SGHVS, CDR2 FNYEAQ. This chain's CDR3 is CASSLEGGINEQFF. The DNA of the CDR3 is TGTGCCAGCAGCTTAGAAGGCGGGATAAATGAGCAGTTCTTC.

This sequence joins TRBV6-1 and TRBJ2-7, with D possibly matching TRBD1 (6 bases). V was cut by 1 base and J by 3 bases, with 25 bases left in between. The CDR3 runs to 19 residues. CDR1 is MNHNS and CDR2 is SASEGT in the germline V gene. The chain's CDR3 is CASSEGAGVLFIGNYEQYF. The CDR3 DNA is TGTGCCAGCAGTGAAGGGGCAGGGGTGCTTTTTATAGGGAACTACGAGCAGTACTTC.